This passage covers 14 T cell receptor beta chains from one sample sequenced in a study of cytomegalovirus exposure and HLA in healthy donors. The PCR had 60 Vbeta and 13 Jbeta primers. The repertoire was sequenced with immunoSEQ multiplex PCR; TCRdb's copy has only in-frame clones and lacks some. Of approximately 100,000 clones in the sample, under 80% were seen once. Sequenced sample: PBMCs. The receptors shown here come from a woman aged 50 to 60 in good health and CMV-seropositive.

In nucleotides, the CDR3 is TGTGCCAGCAGACCAGGGGGCACGGATGAGCAGTTCTTC. Protein product: CASRPGGTDEQFF. The gene calls are TRBV5-4 and TRBJ2-1, with 8 nucleotides matching TRBD1. The CDR3 is 13 residues long. Germline lookup yields CDR1 SGHNT and CDR2 YYREEE (reference sequence). J gave up 8 bases and V 5 bases, and 6 bases lay outside the gene matches. Together with reference TRBV5-4 and TRBJ2-1, the CDR3 gives the full variable domain: ETGVTQSPTHLIKTRGQQVTLRCSSQSGHNTVSWYQQALGQGPQFIFQYYREEENGRGNFPPRFSGLQFPNYSSELNVNALELDDSALYLCASRPGGTDEQFFGPGTRLTVL.

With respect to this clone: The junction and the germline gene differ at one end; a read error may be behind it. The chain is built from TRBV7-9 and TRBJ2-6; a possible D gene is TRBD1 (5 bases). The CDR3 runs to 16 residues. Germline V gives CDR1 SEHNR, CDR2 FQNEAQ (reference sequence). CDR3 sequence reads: CASSLAGYSGANGLTF. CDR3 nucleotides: TGTGCCAGCAGCCTGGCCGGTTACTCTGGGGCCAACGGCCTGACTTTC.

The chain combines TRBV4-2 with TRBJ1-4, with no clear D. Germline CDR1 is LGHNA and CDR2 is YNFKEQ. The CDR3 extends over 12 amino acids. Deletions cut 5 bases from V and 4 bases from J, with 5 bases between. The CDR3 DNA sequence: TGTGCCAGCAGCTTAGATAATGAAAAACTGTTTTTT. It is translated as CASSLDNEKLFF.

This CDR3 is CATTRGGTEAFF. The CDR3 nucleotides are TGTGCCACCACCCGGGGGGGAACTGAAGCTTTCTTT. The V call is TRBV6-5, the J call TRBJ1-1; tentative D call: TRBD1 (5 bases). There are 12 residues in the CDR3. V was shortened by 10 bases and J by 5 bases, with 14 bases between the two germline ends. Germline V gene lookup returns CDR1 MNHEY and CDR2 SVGAGI.

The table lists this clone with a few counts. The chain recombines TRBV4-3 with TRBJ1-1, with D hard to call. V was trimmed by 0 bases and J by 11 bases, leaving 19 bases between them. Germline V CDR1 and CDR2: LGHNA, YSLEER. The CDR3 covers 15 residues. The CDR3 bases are TGCGCCAGCAGCCAAGATAGGCAGTCCATCGCGGATGCTTTCTTT. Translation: CASSQDRQSIADAFF.

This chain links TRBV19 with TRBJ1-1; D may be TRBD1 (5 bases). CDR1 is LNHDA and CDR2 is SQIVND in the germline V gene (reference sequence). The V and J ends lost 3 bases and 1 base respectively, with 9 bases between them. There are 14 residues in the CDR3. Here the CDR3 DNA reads TGTGCCAGTAGTATTGCGGGGCCGAACACTGAAGCTTTCTTT. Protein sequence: CASSIAGPNTEAFF.

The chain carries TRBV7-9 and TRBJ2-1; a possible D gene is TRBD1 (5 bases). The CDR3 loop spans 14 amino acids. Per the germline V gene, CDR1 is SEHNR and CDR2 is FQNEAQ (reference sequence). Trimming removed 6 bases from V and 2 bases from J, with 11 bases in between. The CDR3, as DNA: TGTGCCAGCAGGGATGACAGAGCCTACAATGAGCAGTTCTTC. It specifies CASRDDRAYNEQFF.

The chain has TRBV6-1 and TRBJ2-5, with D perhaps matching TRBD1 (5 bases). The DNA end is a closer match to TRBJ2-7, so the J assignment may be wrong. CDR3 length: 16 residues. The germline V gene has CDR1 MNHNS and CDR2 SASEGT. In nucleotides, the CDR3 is TGTGCCAGCAGTGAAGCAGGCAGGGCATCATACTACGAGCAGTACTTC. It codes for CASSEAGRASYYEQYF.

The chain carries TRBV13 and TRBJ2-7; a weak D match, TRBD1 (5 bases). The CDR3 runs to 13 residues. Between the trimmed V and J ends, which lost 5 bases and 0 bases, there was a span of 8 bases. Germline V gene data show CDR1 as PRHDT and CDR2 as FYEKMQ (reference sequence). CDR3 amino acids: CASSARASYEQYF. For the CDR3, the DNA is TGTGCCAGCAGCGCCAGGGCCTCCTACGAGCAGTACTTC.

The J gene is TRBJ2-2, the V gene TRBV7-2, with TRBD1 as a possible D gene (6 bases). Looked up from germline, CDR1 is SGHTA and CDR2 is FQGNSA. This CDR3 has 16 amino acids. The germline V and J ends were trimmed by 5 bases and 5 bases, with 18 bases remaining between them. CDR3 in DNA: TGTGCCAGCAGCCTCTCGGGCTTAAGGGGGACCGGGGAGCTGTTTTTT. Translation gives CASSLSGLRGTGELFF.

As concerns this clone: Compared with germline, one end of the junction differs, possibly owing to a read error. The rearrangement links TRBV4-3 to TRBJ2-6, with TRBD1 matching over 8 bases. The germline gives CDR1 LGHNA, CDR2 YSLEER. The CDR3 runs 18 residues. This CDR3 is CASSQDLRDRSGANGLTF. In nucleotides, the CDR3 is TGCGCCAGCAGCCAAGATCTTCGGGACAGGTCTGGGGCCAACGGCCTGACTTTC.

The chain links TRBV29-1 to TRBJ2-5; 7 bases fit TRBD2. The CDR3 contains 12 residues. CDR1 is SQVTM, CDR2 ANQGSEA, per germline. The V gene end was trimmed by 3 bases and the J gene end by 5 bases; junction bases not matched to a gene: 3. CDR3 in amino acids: CSVEWGGETQYF. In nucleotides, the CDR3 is TGCAGCGTTGAGTGGGGGGGTGAGACCCAGTACTTC.

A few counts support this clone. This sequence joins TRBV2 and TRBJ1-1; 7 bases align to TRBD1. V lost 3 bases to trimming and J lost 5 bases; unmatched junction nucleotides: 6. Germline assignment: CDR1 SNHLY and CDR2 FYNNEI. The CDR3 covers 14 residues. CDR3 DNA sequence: TGTGCCAGCAGTGAGGAGACAGGGAGGACTGAAGCTTTCTTT. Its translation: CASSEETGRTEAFF.

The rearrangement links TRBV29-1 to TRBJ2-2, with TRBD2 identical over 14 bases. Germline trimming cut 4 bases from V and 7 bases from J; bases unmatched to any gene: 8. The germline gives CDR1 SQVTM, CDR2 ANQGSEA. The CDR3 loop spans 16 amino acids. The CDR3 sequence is CSVGGTSGRRYGELFF. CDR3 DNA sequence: TGCAGCGTTGGGGGGACTAGCGGGAGAAGGTACGGGGAGCTGTTTTTT.